This is a list of T cell receptor beta chains from one sample in a study of vaccination and CD4 T cells after COVID-19. MiXCR was run by TCRdb on the PCR reads, yielding one entry per CDR3 protein. The repertoire includes some 26,000 distinct CDR3 sequences, 41% of them detected once, and roughly 5.6% sits in the top ten. What these receptors recognize is not known. This material consisted of CD4+ T cells from blood, cultured in vitro, taken about 7 months after SARS-CoV-2 vaccination. These receptors all stem from a human donor who had recovered from COVID-19. CDR3s include the opening cysteine and the closing phenylalanine or tryptophan. The D gene is left open where the match is weak. Size is omitted from some rows. Given values are once, few, many or a class for expanded clones.

d_gene	j_gene	abundance	v_gene	CDR3nt	CDR3aa
.	TRBJ2-1	.	TRBV18	TGTGCCAGCTCACCCGGGACTTCACGTTACGAGCAGTTCTTC	CASSPGTSRYEQFF
TRBD2	TRBJ2-1	.	TRBV7-3	TGTGCCAGCAGCTTATATAGTCCCGGGAGGTCCTACAATGAGCAGTTCTTC	CASSLYSPGRSYNEQFF
TRBD1	TRBJ1-6	.	TRBV10-3	TGTGCCATCAGGGAGGGGCAGGGGGCTTCACCCCTCCACTTT	CAIREGQGASPLHF
.	TRBJ2-1	.	TRBV6-1	TGTGCCAGCGGTGGGGCTAGCTCCCAAGGCGAGTTCTTC	CASGGASSQGEFF
TRBD1	TRBJ2-1	.	TRBV28	TGTGCCAGCAGTTTAGCGGACAGGGCCCCCTACAATGAGCAGTTCTTC	CASSLADRAPYNEQFF
.	TRBJ2-1	medium-sized	TRBV20-1	TGCAGTGCTAACGTGTACAATGAGCAGTTCTTC	CSANVYNEQFF
.	TRBJ1-1	.	TRBV20-1	TGCAGTGCCCCCCGGGACCTACGTGAACCTTTCTTT	CSAPRDLREPFF
.	TRBJ2-1	few	TRBV6-5	TGTGCCAGCAGTTACGGTGGAGACAATGAGCAGTTCTTC	CASSYGGDNEQFF
TRBD1	TRBJ2-2	.	TRBV28	TGTGCCATCCATAGGACAGGGAACACCGGGGAGCTGTTTTTT	CAIHRTGNTGELFF
.	TRBJ1-2	few	TRBV20-1	TGCAGTGCTAGAGGGGGCAGCGTTAACTATGGCTACACCTTC	CSARGGSVNYGYTF
.	TRBJ2-3	.	TRBV5-4	TGTGCCAGCAGCTTGTCCGCAGATACGCAGTATTTT	CASSLSADTQYF
.	TRBJ2-2	few	TRBV10-3	TGTGCCATCAGCGGCTCAGCCGGGGAGCTGTTTTTT	CAISGSAGELFF
.	TRBJ2-1	.	TRBV6-1	TGTGCCAGCAGTCGGGGGGCTAACAATGAGCAGTTCTTC	CASSRGANNEQFF
.	TRBJ2-2	.	TRBV6-1	TGTGCCAGCAGACTAGGGGCCGGGGAGCTGTTTTTT	CASRLGAGELFF
.	TRBJ2-3	.	TRBV28	TGTGCCAGCACTGAACGGGGGGCGAGTACAGATACGCAGTATTTT	CASTERGASTDTQYF
.	TRBJ1-5	few	TRBV7-2	TGTGCCAGCAGCTTAGAGACAAATCAGCCCCAGCATTTT	CASSLETNQPQHF
.	TRBJ2-7	.	TRBV10-3	TGTGCCAGCCATGACCTACGGGGCGAGCAGTACTTC	CASHDLRGEQYF
.	TRBJ1-2	.	TRBV7-9	TGTGCCAGCAGCTTAATTGTGGACTATGGCTACACCTTC	CASSLIVDYGYTF
TRBD2	TRBJ2-7	.	TRBV20-1	TGCAGTGCTGCACAAACACCGGGACTAGCGGGAGGGACGTACGAGCAGTACTTC	CSAAQTPGLAGGTYEQYF
TRBD1	TRBJ1-5	.	TRBV24-1	TGTGCCACCAGTGATGCGGCACAGGGGAGGCAGCCCCAGCATTTT	CATSDAAQGRQPQHF
TRBD1	TRBJ1-5	.	TRBV5-6	TGTGCCAGCAGCGCTGGACAGGGTGGACAGCCCCAGCATTTT	CASSAGQGGQPQHF
.	TRBJ2-3	few	TRBV20-1	TGCAGTGCTAGAGATCTCAGGGAGCTCACAGATACGCAGTATTTT	CSARDLRELTDTQYF
.	TRBJ2-2	.	TRBV6-1	TGTGCCAGCAGAACGAACGCCGGGGAGCTGTTTTTT	CASRTNAGELFF
.	TRBJ2-1	medium-sized	TRBV28	TGTGCCACGAAAGACAATGAGCAGTTCTTC	CATKDNEQFF
TRBD2	TRBJ2-1	.	TRBV7-3	TGTGCCAGCAGCTTATTTGGGACTAGCGGCTCCTACAATGAGCAGTTCTTC	CASSLFGTSGSYNEQFF
TRBD2	TRBJ2-1	.	TRBV7-6	TGTGCCAGCAGCCGTCGTAGCGGGAGTGGAGGGGGGAATGAGCAGTTCTTC	CASSRRSGSGGGNEQFF
.	TRBJ2-3	few	TRBV19	TGTGCCAGTACCCCGGACCAGAGCACAGATACGCAGTATTTT	CASTPDQSTDTQYF
TRBD2	TRBJ2-3	few	TRBV20-1	TGCAGTGCTAGAGGGGGGACTAGCGGACTCACAGATACGCAGTATTTT	CSARGGTSGLTDTQYF
TRBD2	TRBJ2-2	few	TRBV7-2	TGTGCCAGCAGCTGGACTAGCGGAACAACCGGGGAGCTGTTTTTT	CASSWTSGTTGELFF
TRBD2	TRBJ2-2	.	TRBV27	TGTGCCAGCACTAAGACTAGCGGGAGAGGCACCGGGGAGCTGTTTTTT	CASTKTSGRGTGELFF
TRBD1	TRBJ2-1	.	TRBV28	TGTGCCAGCAGTTTTATACAGGGGGCGACCTACAATGAGCAGTTCTTC	CASSFIQGATYNEQFF
.	TRBJ1-1	once	TRBV7-9	TGTGCCACCGACACGGAGTTTAGGGCTTTCTTT	CATDTEFRAFF
TRBD2	TRBJ2-7	few	TRBV20-1	TGCAGTGCTAGGGGAGTAGCGGGCGGTCCGTACTTC	CSARGVAGGPYF
TRBD2	TRBJ2-1	.	TRBV7-3	TGTGCCAGCAGCTTAGGAGCGGGGTGGGCGTCGTTCTTC	CASSLGAGWASFF
.	TRBJ2-7	.	TRBV11-3	TGTGCCAGCAGCTTATGGACTGGGGGCCGCTACGAGCAGTACTTC	CASSLWTGGRYEQYF
.	TRBJ2-1	once	TRBV6-2/TRBV6-3	TGTGCCAGCAGTCCCCAGCTGGCTGAACTCGAGTTCTTC	CASSPQLAELEFF
.	TRBJ2-2	.	TRBV6-2/TRBV6-3	TGTGCCAGCACTAACGGTGGCAGGGAGGCCGGGGAGCTGTTTTTT	CASTNGGREAGELFF
.	TRBJ2-1	once	TRBV10-3	TGTGCCATCAGTGAGGTCTTCAATGAGCAGTTCTTC	CAISEVFNEQFF
TRBD2	TRBJ2-7	few	TRBV6-1	TGTGCCAGCAGCCTGACTAGCGGGACCTACGAGCAGTACTTC	CASSLTSGTYEQYF
TRBD2	TRBJ2-5	.	TRBV19	TGTGCCAGTAGCCCTCTAGCGGGGCCGACCCAAGAGACCCAGTACTTC	CASSPLAGPTQETQYF
.	TRBJ2-5	.	TRBV7-7	TGTGCTAGCAGCTTAGTAGGGGTCGAGACCCAGTACTTC	CASSLVGVETQYF
.	TRBJ1-1	.	TRBV6-1	TGTGCCAGCAGTCCAGGACAGCAGAACACTGAAGCTTTCTTT	CASSPGQQNTEAFF
.	TRBJ1-1	.	TRBV11-1	TGTGCCAGCAGCTTAGAGGGGACGGCTAACACTGAAGCTTTCTTT	CASSLEGTANTEAFF
TRBD1	TRBJ2-2	few	TRBV7-9	TGTGCCAGCGCGACAGGGGACATCACCGGGGAGCTGTTTTTT	CASATGDITGELFF
.	TRBJ2-7	.	TRBV19	TGTGCCAGTAGTAACTCCCTGAGCGAGCAGTACTTC	CASSNSLSEQYF
.	TRBJ2-3	few	TRBV5-4	TGTGCCAGCAGCGCGTATGCAGATACGCAGTATTTT	CASSAYADTQYF
.	TRBJ2-7	few	TRBV20-1	TGCAGTGCTAGAGACCCTTGGACGGGCGAGCAGTACTTC	CSARDPWTGEQYF
TRBD2	TRBJ2-1	.	TRBV20-1	TGCAGTGCTAGTGGGACTAGCGGGAGGGCTGAGCAGTTCTTC	CSASGTSGRAEQFF
TRBD1	TRBJ1-2	few	TRBV28	TGTGCCAGCATAAGGGGGCCTAACTATGGCTACACCTTC	CASIRGPNYGYTF
.	TRBJ2-5	once	TRBV7-2	TGTGCCAGCAGCTTTAATAGAGGAGAGACCCAGTACTTC	CASSFNRGETQYF
TRBD2	TRBJ2-1	.	TRBV2	TGTGCCAGCAGTGAAGGGGTGGTAGCGGGAGGCAATGAGCAGTTCTTC	CASSEGVVAGGNEQFF
TRBD2	TRBJ2-5	once	TRBV7-2	TGTGCCAGCAGCCCCGGGACTAGCGGGAGGACCCAAGAGACCCAGTACTTC	CASSPGTSGRTQETQYF
.	TRBJ1-2	.	TRBV18	TGTGCCAGCTCCCTAAGGGGGACAACCCCTAACTATGGCTACACCTTC	CASSLRGTTPNYGYTF
.	TRBJ2-2	.	TRBV7-6	TGTGCCAGCAGCTCAAACTGGAGGGTGGACACCGGGGAGCTGTTTTTT	CASSSNWRVDTGELFF
.	TRBJ2-1	.	TRBV6-1	TGTGCCAGCAGTGAATCGCTGTGGGCAGACAATGAGCAGTTCTTC	CASSESLWADNEQFF
.	TRBJ2-3	.	TRBV6-5	TGTGCCAGCAGTTACGCTCGGGGGAGTCGCCCCACAGATACGCAGTATTTT	CASSYARGSRPTDTQYF
.	TRBJ2-1	.	TRBV20-1	TGCAGTGCGTTTGCGTCAGGGTTCAATGAGCAGTTCTTC	CSAFASGFNEQFF
TRBD1	TRBJ1-1	.	TRBV4-2	TGTGCCAGCAGCCAAGATGTGGAGGGGGACAGAAAAGAAGCTTTCTTT	CASSQDVEGDRKEAFF
TRBD2	TRBJ2-3	.	TRBV5-1	TGCGCCAGCAGCTGGGGACTAGCGGGAGGGCCCACAGATACGCAGTATTTT	CASSWGLAGGPTDTQYF